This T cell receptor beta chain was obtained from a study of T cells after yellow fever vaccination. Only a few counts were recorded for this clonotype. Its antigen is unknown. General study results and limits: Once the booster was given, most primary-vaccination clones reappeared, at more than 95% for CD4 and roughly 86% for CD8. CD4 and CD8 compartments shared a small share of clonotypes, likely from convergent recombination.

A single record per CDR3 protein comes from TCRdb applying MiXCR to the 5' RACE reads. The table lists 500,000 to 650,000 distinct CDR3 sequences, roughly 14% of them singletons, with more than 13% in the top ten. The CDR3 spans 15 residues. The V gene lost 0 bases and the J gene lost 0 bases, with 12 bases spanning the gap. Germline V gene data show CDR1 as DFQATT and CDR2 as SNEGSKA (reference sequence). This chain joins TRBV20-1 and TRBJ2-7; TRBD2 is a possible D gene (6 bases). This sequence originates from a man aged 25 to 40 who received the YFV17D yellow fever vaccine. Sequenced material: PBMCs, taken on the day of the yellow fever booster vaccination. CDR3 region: CSAREGLLASYEQYF. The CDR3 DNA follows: TGCAGTGCTAGAGAGGGACTTTTAGCCTCCTACGAGCAGTACTTC.